This T cell receptor beta chain was sequenced during a study of regulatory T cells in long-lasting Graves disease. General observations from the study: Under persistent disease, TRBV28, TRBJ1-2 and TRBJ2-5 were used preferentially. Relative to newly diagnosed Graves' patients, persistent ones had lower TCR diversity. Accuracy was perhaps lowered by the small sample size.

This clonotype was found many times. Its target is not known. Assembly of TCR beta libraries relied on iRepertoire HTBI primers together with Arm-PCR of CDR3 regions. TCRdb reprocessed the multiplex PCR reads with MiXCR, giving one entry per CDR3 protein. The data hold approximately 440,000 distinct CDR3 sequences, with around 15% observed a single time. Trimming at V came to 5 bases and at J to 13 bases, leaving 14 bases not matched to a gene. This CDR3 contains 15 residues. The germline V gene encodes CDR1 PRHDT and CDR2 FYEKMQ (reference sequence). Described time point: newly diagnosed GD, antithyroid drugs for less than 3 months. From RNA extracted from PBMCs, the TCR library was made. The data also belong to a second study, concerning T cells in Graves' hyperthyroidism and ophthalmopathy. That study adds: When the TCR CDR3 underwent first-round RT-PCR, the HTBI primer set was used.

The sequence was obtained from a man aged 35 to 55 with Graves disease. Material: peripheral blood mononuclear cells (PBMCs), obtained at new diagnosis, from a patient treated with antithyroid drugs. The rearrangement joins TRBV13 to TRBJ1-4; 9 nucleotides agree with TRBD1. CDR3 DNA sequence: TGTGCCAGCAGCCGGACAGGGGACTACGAGGTGGGACTGTTTTTT. Protein: CASSRTGDYEVGLFF. Combining the CDR3 with reference TRBV13 and TRBJ1-4 gives the whole variable domain AAGVIQSPRHLIKEKRETATLKCYPIPRHDTVYWYQQGPGQDPQFLISFYEKMQSDKGSIPDRFSAQQFSDYHSELNMSSLELGDSALYFCASSRTGDYEVGLFFGSGTQLSVL.